A single count supports the clone carrying this TCR beta chain. The target antigen is unknown. The record originates from a study of OX40 agonist ivuxolimab in advanced cancers. Study in general: The patients' treatment was ivuxolimab, an agonistic anti-OX40 (CD134) antibody. Every 2 weeks, patients got intravenous ivuxolimab at one of six dose levels (0.01-10 mg/kg).

Libraries were prepared by immunoSEQ multiplex PCR; TCRdb keeps only in-frame clonotypes and omits some of them. The sample includes some 60,000 clones, 85% to 90% seen only once; the top ten take around 3.6%. Overall study results and limits: CD8+ T cells averaged more expanded clones than CD4+.

V lost 5 bases, J lost 7 bases, and 18 bases lay in between. The CDR3 extends over 14 amino acids. Looked up from germline, CDR1 is LGHNT and CDR2 is FRNRAP. The sequencing used CD4+ or CD8+ T cells sorted from blood, collected in a trial of the OX40 agonist ivuxolimab. The TCR originated in an adult with an advanced solid tumor such as melanoma, head and neck, liver or kidney cancer. V and J are TRBV12-5 and TRBJ2-7, with D tentatively TRBD1 or TRBD2 (5 bases each). The CDR3: CASGPLSRRTEQYF. The CDR3, as DNA: TGTGCTAGTGGTCCCTTATCAAGGAGGACAGAGCAGTACTTC.